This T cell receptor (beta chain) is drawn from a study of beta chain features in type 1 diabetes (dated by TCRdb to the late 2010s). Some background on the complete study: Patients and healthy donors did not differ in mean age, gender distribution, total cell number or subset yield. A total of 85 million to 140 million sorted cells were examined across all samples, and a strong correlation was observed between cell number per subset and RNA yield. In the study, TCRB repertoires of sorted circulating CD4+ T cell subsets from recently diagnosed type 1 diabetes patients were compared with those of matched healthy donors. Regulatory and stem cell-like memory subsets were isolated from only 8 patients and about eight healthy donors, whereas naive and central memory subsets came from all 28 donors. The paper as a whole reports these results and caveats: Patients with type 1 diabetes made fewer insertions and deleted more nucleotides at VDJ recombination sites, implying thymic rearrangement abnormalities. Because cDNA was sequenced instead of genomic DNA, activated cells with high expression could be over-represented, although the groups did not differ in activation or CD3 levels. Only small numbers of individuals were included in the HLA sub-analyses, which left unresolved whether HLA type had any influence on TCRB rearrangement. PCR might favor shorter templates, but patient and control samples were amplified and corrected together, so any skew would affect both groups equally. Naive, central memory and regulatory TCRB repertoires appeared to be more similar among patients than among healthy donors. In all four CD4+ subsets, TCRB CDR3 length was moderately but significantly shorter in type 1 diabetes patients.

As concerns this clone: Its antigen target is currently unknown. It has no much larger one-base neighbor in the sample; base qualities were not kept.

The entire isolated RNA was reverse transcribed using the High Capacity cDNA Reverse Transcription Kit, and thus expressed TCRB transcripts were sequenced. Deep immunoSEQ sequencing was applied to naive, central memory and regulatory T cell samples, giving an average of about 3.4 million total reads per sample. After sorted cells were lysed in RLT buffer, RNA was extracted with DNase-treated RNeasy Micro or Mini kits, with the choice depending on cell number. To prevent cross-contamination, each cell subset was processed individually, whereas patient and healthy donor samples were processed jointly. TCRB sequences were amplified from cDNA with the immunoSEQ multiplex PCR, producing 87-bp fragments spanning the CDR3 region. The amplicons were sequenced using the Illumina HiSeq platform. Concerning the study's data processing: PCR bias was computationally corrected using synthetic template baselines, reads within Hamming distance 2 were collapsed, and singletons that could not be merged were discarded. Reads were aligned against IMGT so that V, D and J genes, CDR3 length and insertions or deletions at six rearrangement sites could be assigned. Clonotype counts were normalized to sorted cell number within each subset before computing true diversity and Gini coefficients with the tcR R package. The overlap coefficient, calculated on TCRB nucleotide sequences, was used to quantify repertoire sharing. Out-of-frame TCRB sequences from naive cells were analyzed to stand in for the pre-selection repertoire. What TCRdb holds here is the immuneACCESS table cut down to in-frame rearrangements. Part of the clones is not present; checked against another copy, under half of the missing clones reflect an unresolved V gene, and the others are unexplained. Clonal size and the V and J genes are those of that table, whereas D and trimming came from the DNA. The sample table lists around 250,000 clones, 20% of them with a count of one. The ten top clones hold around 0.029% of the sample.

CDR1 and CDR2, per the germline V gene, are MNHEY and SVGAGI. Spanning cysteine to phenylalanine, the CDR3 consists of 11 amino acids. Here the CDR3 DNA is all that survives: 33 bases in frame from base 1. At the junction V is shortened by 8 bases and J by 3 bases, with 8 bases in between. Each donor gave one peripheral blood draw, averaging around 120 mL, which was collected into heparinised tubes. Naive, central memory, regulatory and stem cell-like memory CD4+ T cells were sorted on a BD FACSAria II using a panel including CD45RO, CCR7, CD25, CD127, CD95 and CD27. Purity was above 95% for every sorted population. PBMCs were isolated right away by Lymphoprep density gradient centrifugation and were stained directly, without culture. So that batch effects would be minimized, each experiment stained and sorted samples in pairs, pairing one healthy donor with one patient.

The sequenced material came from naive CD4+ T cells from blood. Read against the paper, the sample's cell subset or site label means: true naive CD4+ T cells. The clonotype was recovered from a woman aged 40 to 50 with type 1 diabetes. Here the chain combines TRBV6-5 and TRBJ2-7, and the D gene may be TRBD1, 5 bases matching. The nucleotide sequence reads TGTGCCAGCGGGGCAGTCTACGAGCAGTACTTC. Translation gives CASGAVYEQYF.